These 8 T cell receptor beta chains were sequenced from one sample in a study of blood T cells in healthy people across ages. A second PCR, run for roughly 7 to 11 cycles, used a sample-barcoded 5' primer plus a J-beta primer mix. TCRdb reprocessed the 5' RACE reads via MiXCR and lists one record per CDR3 protein. The sample lists around 1.5 million distinct CDR3 sequences, roughly 32% occurring once. Source material: blood. The receptor set was obtained from a woman younger than 45 in good health.

The gene calls are TRBV20-1 and TRBJ2-7; a possible D gene is TRBD2 (6 bases). Germline loops: CDR1 DFQATT, CDR2 SNEGSKA (reference sequence). The CDR3 is 16 amino acids. Trimming took off 1 base at V and 3 bases at J, with 19 bases between the two ends. In DNA form, the CDR3 reads TGCAGTGCTAGAGGTTCTCGCCAGGACGGGGGCTACGAGCAGTACTTC. Its protein product is CSARGSRQDGGYEQYF.

Comment on this clonotype: One junction end disagrees with the germline gene, perhaps due to a read error. The genes are TRBV6-5 and TRBJ2-1; D may match TRBD1 or TRBD2 (6 bases each). Germline values: CDR1 MNHEY, CDR2 SVGAGI. CDR3 length equals 17 residues. The CDR3 loop is CASSYFGGGGTYNEQFF. The CDR3, as DNA: TGCGCCAGCAGTTACTTCGGCGGAGGGGGGACCTACAATGAGCAGTTCTTC.

The CDR3 is CASSLDTSGSGRAYEQYF. DNA for the CDR3: TGCGCCAGCAGCTTGGACACCTCGGGTAGCGGGAGGGCCTACGAGCAGTACTTC. The chain has TRBV5-1 and TRBJ2-7; the match to TRBD2 covers 11 bases. Trimming took 0 bases from V and 2 from J; bases not matched to a gene: 10. Germline CDR1 SGHRS, CDR2 YFSETQ. The CDR3 has 18 residues.

CDR3 sequence (DNA): TGCAGCGCTGCGGGACTGGCCAACTCTGGAAACACCATATATTTT. It is translated as CSAAGLANSGNTIYF. This chain links TRBV29-1 with TRBJ1-3, with D tentatively TRBD1 (5 bases). This CDR3 contains 15 residues. The germline V gene has CDR1 SQVTM and CDR2 ANQGSEA. Trimming pared 7 bases from V and 0 bases from J, leaving 16 bases between.

This clonotype has just a few counts. CDR3 bases: TGTGCCTGGAATACGGGAGTTCAGACTAGCACAGATACGCAGTATTTT. The encoded protein is CAWNTGVQTSTDTQYF. The chain joins TRBV30 to TRBJ2-3, with a tentative D call TRBD2 (6 bases). The V end was cut by 4 bases, the J end by 0 bases, with 17 bases between. The germline V gene has CDR1 GTSNPN and CDR2 SVGIG (reference sequence). This CDR3 spans 16 amino acids.

The gene calls are TRBV18 and TRBJ2-3, with D perhaps TRBD1 (5 bases). The length of the CDR3 is 14 residues. Per the germline V gene, CDR1 is KGHSH and CDR2 is LQKENI. V was shortened by 3 bases and J by 4 bases, with 11 bases between the two germline ends. CDR3 coding DNA: TGTGCCAGCTCACCCGCAGGGCCGGCAGATACGCAGTATTTT. This translates into CASSPAGPADTQYF.

This clonotype was found a few times. CDR3 in amino acids: CASSPRLGTGTQYF. The CDR3 DNA reads TGCGCCAGCAGCCCCCGCCTCGGAACAGGGACCCAGTACTTC. The genes are TRBV10-2 and TRBJ2-5; tentative D call: TRBD1 (5 bases). The germline V gene encodes CDR1 WSHSY and CDR2 SAAADI. Trimming cost V 6 bases and J 7 bases, with 18 bases left between them. The CDR3 consists of 14 residues.

This clonotype occurred a few times. The rearrangement uses TRBV28 and TRBJ2-4, with D maybe TRBD2 (6 bases). V was cut by 6 bases and J by 0 bases, with 9 bases left in between. The CDR3 totals 14 residues. Germline-derived CDR1 and CDR2 are MDHEN and SYDVKM. The CDR3 sequence: CASSRAGAKNIQYF. The CDR3 bases are TGTGCCAGCAGCCGAGCGGGAGCCAAAAACATTCAGTACTTC.